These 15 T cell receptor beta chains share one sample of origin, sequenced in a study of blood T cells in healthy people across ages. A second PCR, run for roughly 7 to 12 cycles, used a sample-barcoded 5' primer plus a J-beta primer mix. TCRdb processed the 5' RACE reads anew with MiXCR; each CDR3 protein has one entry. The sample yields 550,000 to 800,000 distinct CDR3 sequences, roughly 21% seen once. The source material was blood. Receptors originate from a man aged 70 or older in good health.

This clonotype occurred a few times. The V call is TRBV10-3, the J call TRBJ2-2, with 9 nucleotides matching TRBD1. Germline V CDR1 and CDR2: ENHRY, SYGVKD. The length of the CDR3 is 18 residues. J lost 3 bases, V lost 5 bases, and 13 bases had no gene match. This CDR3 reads CAISIPGQGISDTGELFF. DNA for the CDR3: TGTGCCATCAGTATACCGGGACAGGGAATTTCGGACACCGGGGAGCTGTTTTTT.

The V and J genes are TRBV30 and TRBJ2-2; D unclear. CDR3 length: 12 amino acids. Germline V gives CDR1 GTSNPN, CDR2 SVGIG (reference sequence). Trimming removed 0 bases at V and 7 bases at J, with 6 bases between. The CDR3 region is CAWSVHNGELFF. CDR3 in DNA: TGTGCCTGGAGTGTACATAACGGGGAGCTGTTTTTT.

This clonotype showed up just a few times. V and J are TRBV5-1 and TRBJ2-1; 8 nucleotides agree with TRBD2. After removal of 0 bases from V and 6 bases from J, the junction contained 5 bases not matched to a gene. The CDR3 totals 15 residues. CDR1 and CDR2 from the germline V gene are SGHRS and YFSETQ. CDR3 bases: TGCGCCAGCAGCTTGGTCCTAGCGGGCCGCAATGAGCAGTTCTTC. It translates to CASSLVLAGRNEQFF.

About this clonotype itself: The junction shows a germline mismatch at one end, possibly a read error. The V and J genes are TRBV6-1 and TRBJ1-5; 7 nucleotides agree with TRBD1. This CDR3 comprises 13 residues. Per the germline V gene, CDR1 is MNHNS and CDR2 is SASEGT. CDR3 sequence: CASSQGGNQPHHF. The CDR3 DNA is TGTGCCAGCAGTCAGGGGGGCAATCAGCCCCATCATTTT.

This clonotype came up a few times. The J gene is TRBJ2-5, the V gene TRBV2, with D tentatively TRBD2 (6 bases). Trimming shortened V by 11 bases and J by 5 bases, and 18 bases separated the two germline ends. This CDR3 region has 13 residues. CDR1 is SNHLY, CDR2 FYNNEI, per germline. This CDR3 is CAGSRESGETQYF. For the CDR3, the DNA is TGTGCCGGTTCCCGGGAGTCTGGGGAGACCCAGTACTTC.

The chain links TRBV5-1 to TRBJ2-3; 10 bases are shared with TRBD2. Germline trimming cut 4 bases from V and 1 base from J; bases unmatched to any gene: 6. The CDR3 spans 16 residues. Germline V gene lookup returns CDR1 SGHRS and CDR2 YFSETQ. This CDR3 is CASSMRLAGGTDTQYF. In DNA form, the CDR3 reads TGCGCCAGCAGCATGAGACTAGCGGGCGGCACAGATACGCAGTATTTT.

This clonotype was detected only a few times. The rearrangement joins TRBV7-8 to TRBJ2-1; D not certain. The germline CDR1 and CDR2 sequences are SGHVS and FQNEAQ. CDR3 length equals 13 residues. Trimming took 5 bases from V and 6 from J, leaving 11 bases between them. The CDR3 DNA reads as TGTGCCAGCAGCCCCACCATCGGCAATGAGCAGTTCTTC. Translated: CASSPTIGNEQFF.

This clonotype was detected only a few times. The CDR3 reads CASRDGDSGANVLTF. CDR3 bases: TGTGCCAGCAGGGACGGAGACTCTGGGGCCAACGTCCTGACTTTC. V gene TRBV12-3 or TRBV12-4 combines with J gene TRBJ2-6, with D uncertain. V was trimmed by 6 bases and J by 0 bases, leaving 9 bases between them. This CDR3 spans 15 amino acids.

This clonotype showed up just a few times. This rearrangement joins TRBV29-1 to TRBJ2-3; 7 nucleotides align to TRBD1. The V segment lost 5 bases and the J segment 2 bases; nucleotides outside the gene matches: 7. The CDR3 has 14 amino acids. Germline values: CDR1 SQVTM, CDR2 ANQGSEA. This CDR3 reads CSVSDRLVTDTQYF. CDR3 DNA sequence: TGCAGCGTTTCGGACAGGTTGGTCACAGATACGCAGTATTTT.

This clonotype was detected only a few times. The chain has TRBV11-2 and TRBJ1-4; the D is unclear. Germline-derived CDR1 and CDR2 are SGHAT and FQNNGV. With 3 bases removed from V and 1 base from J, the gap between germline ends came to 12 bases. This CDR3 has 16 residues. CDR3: CASSFFRPGTNEKLFF. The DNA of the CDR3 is TGTGCCAGCAGCTTTTTCCGCCCCGGAACTAATGAAAAACTGTTTTTT.

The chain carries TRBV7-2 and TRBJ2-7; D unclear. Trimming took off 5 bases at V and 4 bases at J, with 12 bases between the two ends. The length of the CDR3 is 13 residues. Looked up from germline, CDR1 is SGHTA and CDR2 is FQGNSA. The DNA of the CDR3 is TGTGCCAGCAGCCTAGGCCGGCTATACGAGCAGTACTTC. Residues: CASSLGRLYEQYF.

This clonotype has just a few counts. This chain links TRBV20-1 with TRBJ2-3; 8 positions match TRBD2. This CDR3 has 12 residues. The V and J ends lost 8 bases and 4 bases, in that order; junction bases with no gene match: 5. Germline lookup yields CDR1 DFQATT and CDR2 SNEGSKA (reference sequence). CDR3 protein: CSSGSDADTQYF. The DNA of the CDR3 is TGCAGTAGCGGGAGTGACGCAGATACGCAGTATTTT.

CDR3 amino acids: CASSQVNRGGEQYF. In nucleotides, the CDR3 is TGTGCCAGCAGCCAAGTTAACAGGGGAGGAGAGCAGTACTTC. The chain has TRBV14 and TRBJ2-7; D may be TRBD1 (7 bases). CDR3 length: 14 residues. V was pared by 1 base and J by 7 bases, with 14 bases between. The V gene's germline CDR1 is SGHDN and CDR2 FVKESK.

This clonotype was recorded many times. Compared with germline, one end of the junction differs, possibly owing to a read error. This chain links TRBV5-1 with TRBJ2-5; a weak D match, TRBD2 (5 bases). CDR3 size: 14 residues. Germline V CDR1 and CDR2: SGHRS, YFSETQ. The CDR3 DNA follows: TGTGCCAGCAGTCCGCGGACTGCCCAAGAGACCCAGTACTTC. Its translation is CASSPRTAQETQYF.

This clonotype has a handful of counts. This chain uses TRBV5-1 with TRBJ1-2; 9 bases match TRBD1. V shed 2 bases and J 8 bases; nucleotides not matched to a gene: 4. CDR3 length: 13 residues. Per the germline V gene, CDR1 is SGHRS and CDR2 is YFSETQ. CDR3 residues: CASSFGTGYGYTF. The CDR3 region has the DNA TGCGCCAGCAGCTTTGGGACAGGGTACGGCTACACCTTC.